This TCR beta chain was observed in a study of blood T cell repertoires in COVID-19. Profiling relied on immunoSEQ multiplex PCR, and the TCRdb table lists in-frame clones only, not all of them. The table has around 250,000 clones, about 87% seen once; the top ten hold approximately 3.4%. In germline, CDR1 is MGHRA, CDR2 YSYEKL. V dropped 3 bases and J dropped 8; count of bases not matched to a gene: 4. This CDR3 comprises 14 residues. The sequenced sample was PBMCs or T cells enriched from blood (not recorded which). The genes are TRBV4-1 and TRBJ1-2; TRBD1 matches 12 bases. This TCR came from a woman aged 40 to 49 who had been exposed to COVID-19. CDR3 sequence (DNA): TGCGCCAGCAGCCAGGGGGACAGGGGGCGAGGCTACACCTTC. Protein sequence: CASSQGDRGRGYTF.